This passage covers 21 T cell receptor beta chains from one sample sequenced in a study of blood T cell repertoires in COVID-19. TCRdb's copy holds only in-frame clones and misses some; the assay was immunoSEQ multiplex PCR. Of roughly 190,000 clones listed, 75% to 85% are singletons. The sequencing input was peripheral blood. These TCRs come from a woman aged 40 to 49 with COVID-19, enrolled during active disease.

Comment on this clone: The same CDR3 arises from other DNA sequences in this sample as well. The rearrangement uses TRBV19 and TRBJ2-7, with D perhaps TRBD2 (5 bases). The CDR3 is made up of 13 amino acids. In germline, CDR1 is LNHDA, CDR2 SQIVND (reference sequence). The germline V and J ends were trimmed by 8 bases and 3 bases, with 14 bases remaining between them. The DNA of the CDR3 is TGTGCCAGTGGACCGGACGGGAACTACGAGCAGTACTTC. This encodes CASGPDGNYEQYF.

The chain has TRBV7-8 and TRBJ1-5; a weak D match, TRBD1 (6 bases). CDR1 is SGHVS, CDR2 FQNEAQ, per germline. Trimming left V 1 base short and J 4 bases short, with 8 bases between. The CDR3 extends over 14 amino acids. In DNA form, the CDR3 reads TGTGCCAGCAGCTTAGGGACAGCTAATCAGCCCCAGCATTTT. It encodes CASSLGTANQPQHF.

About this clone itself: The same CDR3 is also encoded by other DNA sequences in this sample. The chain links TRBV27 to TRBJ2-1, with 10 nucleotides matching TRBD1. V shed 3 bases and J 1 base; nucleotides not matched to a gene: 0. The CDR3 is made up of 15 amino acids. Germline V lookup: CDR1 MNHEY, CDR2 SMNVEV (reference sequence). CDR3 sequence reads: CASSLGQGSYNEQFF. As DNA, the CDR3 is TGTGCCAGCAGTTTGGGACAGGGGTCCTACAATGAGCAGTTCTTC.

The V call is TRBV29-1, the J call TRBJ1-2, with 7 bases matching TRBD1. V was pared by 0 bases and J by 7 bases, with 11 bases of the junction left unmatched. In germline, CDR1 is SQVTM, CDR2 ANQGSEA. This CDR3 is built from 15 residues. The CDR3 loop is CSVEDRMAGGRGYTF. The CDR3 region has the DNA TGCAGCGTTGAAGATCGGATGGCAGGGGGTCGTGGCTACACCTTC. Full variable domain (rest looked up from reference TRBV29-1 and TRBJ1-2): SAVISQKPSRDICQRGTSLTIQCQVDSQVTMMFWYRQQPGQSLTLIATANQGSEATYESGFVIDKFPISRPNLTFSTLTVSNMSPEDSSIYLCSVEDRMAGGRGYTFGSGTRLTVV.

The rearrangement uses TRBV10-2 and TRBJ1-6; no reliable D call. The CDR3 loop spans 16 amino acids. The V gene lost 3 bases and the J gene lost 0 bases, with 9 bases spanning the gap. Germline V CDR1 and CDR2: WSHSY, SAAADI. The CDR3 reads CASSDGLSSYNSPLHF. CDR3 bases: TGCGCCAGCAGTGATGGGCTTAGCTCCTATAATTCACCCCTCCACTTT.

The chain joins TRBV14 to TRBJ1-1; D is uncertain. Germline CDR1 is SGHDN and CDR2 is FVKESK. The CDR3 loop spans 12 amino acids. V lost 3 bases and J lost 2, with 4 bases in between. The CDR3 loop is CASSQANTEAFF. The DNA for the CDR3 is TGTGCCAGCAGCCAGGCAAACACTGAAGCTTTCTTT.

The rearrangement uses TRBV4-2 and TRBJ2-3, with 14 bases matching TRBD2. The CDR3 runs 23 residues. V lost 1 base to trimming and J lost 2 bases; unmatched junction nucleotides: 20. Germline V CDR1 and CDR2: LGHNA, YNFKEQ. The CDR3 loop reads CASSQVPSSPGLAGGPYTDTQYF. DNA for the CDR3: TGTGCCAGCAGCCAAGTCCCCTCTTCTCCAGGACTAGCGGGAGGCCCATACACAGATACGCAGTATTTT.

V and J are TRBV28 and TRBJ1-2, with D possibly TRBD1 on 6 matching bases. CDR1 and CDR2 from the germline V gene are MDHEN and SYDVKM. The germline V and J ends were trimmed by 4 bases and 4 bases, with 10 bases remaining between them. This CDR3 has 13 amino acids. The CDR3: CASSSGTLYGYTF. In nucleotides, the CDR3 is TGTGCCAGCAGTTCCGGGACACTCTATGGCTACACCTTC.

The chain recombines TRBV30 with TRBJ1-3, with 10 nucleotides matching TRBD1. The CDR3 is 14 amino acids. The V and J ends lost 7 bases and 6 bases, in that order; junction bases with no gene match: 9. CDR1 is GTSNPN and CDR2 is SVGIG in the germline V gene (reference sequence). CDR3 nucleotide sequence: TGTGCCTACCACCGGGACAGGGGAGCAAACACCATATATTTT. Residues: CAYHRDRGANTIYF. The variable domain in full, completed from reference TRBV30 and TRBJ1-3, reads SQTIHQWPATLVQPVGSPLSLECTVEGTSNPNLYWYRQAAGRGLQLLFYSVGIGQISSEVPQNLSASRPQDRQFILSSKKLLLSDSGFYLCAYHRDRGANTIYFGEGSWLTVV.

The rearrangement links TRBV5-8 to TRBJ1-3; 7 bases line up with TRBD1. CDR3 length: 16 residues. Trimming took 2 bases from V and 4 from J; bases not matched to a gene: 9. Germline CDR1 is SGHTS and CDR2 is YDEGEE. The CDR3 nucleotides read TGTGCCAGCAGCTTCTACAGGGGACAATCAGGAAACACCATATATTTT. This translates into CASSFYRGQSGNTIYF.

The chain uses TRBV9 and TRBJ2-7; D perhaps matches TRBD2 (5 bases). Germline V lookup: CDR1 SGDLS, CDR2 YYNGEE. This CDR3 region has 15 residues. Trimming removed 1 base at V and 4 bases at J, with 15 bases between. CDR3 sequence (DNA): TGTGCCAGCAGCGTATCGAGGGCAGGTGTTTACGAGCAGTACGTC. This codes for CASSVSRAGVYEQYV.

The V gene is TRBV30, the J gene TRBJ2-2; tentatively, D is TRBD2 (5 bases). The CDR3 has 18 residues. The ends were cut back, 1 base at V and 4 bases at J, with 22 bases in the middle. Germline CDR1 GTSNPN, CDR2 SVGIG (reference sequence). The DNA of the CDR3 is TGTGCCTGGAGTGGCGAGGGAACCACTCTAAAGACCACCGGGGAGCTGTTTTTT. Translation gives CAWSGEGTTLKTTGELFF.

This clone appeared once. CDR3 nucleotides: TGTGCCAGTAGTATCGGACAGGGGGTAACTGAAGCTTTCTTT. The encoded protein is CASSIGQGVTEAFF. The chain couples TRBV19 to TRBJ1-1; TRBD1 matches 10 bases. Germline V gives CDR1 LNHDA, CDR2 SQIVND (reference sequence). V gave up 3 bases and J gave up 5 bases; unmatched junction bases: 3. CDR3 length equals 14 residues.

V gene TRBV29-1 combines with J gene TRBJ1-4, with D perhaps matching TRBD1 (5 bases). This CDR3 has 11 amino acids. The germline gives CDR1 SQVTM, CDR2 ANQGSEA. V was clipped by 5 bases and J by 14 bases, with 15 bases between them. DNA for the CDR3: TGCAGCGTTTGGGTTGGGCAGGGCCTGTTTTTT. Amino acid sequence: CSVWVGQGLFF. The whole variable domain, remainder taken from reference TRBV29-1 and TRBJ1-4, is SAVISQKPSRDICQRGTSLTIQCQVDSQVTMMFWYRQQPGQSLTLIATANQGSEATYESGFVIDKFPISRPNLTFSTLTVSNMSPEDSSIYLCSVWVGQGLFFGSGTQLSVL.

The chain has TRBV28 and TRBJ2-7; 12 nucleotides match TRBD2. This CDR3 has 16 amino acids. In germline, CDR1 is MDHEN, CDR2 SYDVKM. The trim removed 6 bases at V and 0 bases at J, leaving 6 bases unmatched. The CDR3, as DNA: TGTGCCAGCAGGCACGAGACTAGCGGGAGCTCCTACGAGCAGTACTTC. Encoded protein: CASRHETSGSSYEQYF.

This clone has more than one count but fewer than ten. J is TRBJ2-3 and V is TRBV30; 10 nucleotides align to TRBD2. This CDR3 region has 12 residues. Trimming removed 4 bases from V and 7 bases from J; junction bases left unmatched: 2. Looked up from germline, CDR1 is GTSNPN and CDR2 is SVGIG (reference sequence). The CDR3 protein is CAWTSGGYTQYF. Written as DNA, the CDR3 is TGTGCCTGGACTAGCGGGGGTTATACGCAGTATTTT.

In DNA form, the CDR3 reads TGTGCCAGCAGCCACCAGGGTAGTATCTGGACTGAAGCTTTCTTT. Translation: CASSHQGSIWTEAFF. The rearrangement joins TRBV3-1 (or the pseudogene TRBV3-2) to TRBJ1-1, with D possibly being TRBD1 (5 bases). V lost 3 bases to trimming and J lost 5 bases, with 16 bases between them. The CDR3 extends over 15 amino acids. Germline V gene data show CDR1 as LGHDT and CDR2 as YNNKEL (reference sequence).

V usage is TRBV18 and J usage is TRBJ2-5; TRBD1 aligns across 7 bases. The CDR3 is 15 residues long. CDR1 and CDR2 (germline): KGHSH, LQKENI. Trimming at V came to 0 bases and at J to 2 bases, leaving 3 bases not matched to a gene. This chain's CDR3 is CASSPPGRGQETQYF. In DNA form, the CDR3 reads TGTGCCAGCTCACCACCGGGCAGGGGGCAAGAGACCCAGTACTTC.

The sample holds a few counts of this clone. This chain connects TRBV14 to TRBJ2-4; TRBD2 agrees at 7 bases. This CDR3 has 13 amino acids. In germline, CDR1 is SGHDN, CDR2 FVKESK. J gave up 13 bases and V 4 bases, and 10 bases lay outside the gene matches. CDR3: CASSRGGTSPQYF. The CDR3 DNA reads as TGTGCCAGCAGCCGGGGGGGAACCTCGCCGCAGTACTTC.

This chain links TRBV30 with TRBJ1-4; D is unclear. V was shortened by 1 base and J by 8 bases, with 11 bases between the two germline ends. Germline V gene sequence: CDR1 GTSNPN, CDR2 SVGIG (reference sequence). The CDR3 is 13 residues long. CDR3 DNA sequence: TGTGCCTGGAGTGCTGGAGTTTCCGAAAAACTGTTTTTT. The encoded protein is CAWSAGVSEKLFF.

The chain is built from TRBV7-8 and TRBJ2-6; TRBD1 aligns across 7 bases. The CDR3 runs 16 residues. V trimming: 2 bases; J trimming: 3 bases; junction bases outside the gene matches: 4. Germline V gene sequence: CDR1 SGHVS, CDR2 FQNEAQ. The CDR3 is CASSLSGGGGANVLTF. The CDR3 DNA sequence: TGTGCCAGCAGCTTATCAGGGGGTGGTGGGGCCAACGTCCTGACTTTC.